This T cell receptor beta chain was recovered during a study of blood T cell repertoires in COVID-19. About the study: T cells, B-cell-depleted T cells, or PBMCs provided the cDNA or gDNA that served as material.

There are 15 residues in the CDR3. Germline V gives CDR1 KGHSH, CDR2 LQKENI. V dropped 6 bases and J dropped 4; count of bases not matched to a gene: 5. Profiled with immunoSEQ multiplex PCR; TCRdb holds only in-frame clones, not every one. The table lists some 50,000 clones, around 85% of them singletons. V is TRBV18 and J is TRBJ2-7; TRBD2 matches 14 bases. This receptor was identified in a human donor in a cohort sampled during active COVID-19. The donor label of this sample is uncertain. Sequencing input: peripheral blood. This CDR3 is CASSTSGGAQYEQYF. The CDR3 DNA reads TGTGCCAGCTCGACTAGCGGGGGGGCACAGTACGAGCAGTACTTC.